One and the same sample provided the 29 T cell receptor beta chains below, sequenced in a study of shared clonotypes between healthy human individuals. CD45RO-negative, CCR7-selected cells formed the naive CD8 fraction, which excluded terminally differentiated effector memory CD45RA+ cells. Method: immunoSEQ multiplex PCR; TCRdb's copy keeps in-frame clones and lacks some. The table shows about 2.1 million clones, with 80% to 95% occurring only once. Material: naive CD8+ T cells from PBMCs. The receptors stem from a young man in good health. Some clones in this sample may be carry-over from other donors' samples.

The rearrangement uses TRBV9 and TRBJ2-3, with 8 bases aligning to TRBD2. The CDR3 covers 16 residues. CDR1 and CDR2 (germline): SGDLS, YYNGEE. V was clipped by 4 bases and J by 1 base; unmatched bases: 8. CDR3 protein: CASSLLAGGGTDTQYF. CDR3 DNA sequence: TGTGCCAGCAGCTTGCTGGCGGGAGGTGGCACAGATACGCAGTATTTT.

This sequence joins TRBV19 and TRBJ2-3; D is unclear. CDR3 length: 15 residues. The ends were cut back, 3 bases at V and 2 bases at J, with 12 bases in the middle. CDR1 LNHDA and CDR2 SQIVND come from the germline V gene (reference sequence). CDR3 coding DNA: TGTGCCAGTAGTATCGACGGTTTTTCCACAGATACGCAGTATTTT. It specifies CASSIDGFSTDTQYF.

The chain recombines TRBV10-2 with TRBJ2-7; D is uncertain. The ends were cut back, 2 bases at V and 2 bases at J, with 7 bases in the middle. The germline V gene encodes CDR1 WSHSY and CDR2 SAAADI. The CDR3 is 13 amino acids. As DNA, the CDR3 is TGCGCCAGCAGTGAGACTCCTACCTACGAGCAGTACTTC. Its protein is CASSETPTYEQYF.

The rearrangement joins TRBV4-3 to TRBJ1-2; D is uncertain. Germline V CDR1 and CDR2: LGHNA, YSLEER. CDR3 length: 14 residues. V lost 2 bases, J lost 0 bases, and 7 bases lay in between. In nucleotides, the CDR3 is TGCGCCAGCAGCCAATACAATTCTAACTATGGCTACACCTTC. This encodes CASSQYNSNYGYTF.

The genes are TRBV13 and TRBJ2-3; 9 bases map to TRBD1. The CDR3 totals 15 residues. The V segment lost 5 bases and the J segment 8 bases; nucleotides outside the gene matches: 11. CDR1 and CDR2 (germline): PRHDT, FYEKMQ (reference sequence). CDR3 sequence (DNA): TGTGCCAGCAGCCCATCCGGGACAGGGATCTTTACGCAGTATTTT. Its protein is CASSPSGTGIFTQYF.

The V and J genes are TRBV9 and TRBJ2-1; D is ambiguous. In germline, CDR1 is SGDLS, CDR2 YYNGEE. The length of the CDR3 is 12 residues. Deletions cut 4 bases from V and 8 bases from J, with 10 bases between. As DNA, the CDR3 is TGTGCCAGCAGCACCGGCCTTGATGAGCAGTTCTTC. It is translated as CASSTGLDEQFF.

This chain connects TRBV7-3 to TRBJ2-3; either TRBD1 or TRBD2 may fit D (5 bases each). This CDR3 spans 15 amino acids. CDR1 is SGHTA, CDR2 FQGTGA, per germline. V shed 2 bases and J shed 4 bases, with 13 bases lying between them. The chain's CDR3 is CASSLGSGGPDTQYF. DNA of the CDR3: TGTGCCAGCAGCTTAGGGTCTGGGGGACCAGATACGCAGTATTTT.

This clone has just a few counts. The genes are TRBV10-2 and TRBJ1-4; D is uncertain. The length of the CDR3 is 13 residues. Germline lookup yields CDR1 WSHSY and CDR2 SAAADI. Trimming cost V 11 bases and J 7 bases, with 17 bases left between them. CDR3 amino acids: CASRRARIEKLFF. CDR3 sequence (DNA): TGCGCCTCGAGGCGGGCTCGGATTGAAAAACTGTTTTTT.

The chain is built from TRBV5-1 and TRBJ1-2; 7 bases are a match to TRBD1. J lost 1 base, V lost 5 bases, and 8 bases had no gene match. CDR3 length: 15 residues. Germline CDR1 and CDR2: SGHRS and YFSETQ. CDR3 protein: CASRNGTEINYGYTF. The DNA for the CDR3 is TGCGCCAGCAGAAACGGGACAGAAATTAACTATGGCTACACCTTC.

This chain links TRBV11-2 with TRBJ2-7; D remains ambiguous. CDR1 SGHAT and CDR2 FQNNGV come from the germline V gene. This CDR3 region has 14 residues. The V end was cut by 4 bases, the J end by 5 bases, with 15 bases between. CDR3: CASSYRPVNHEQYF. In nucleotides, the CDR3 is TGTGCCAGCAGCTACCGCCCCGTCAACCACGAGCAGTACTTC. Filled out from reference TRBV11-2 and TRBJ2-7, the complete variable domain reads EAGVAQSPRYKIIEKRQSVAFWCNPISGHATLYWYQQILGQGPKLLIQFQNNGVVDDSQLPKDRFSAERLKGVDSTLKIQPAKLEDSAVYLCASSYRPVNHEQYFGPGTRLTVT.

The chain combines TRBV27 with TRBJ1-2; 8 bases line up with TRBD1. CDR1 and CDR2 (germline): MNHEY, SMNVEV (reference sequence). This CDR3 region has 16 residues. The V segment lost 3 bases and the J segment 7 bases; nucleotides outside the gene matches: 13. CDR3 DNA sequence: TGTGCCAGCAGTTTGTCTATTTCCGGGACAGGATTTGGCTACACCTTC. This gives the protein CASSLSISGTGFGYTF.

CDR3 sequence (DNA): TGTGCCAGCTGGACAGGGGCTACGAAGGCCACCTCCTACGAGCAGTACTTC. Encoded protein: CASWTGATKATSYEQYF. The rearrangement links TRBV28 to TRBJ2-7, with 9 bases aligning to TRBD1. The CDR3 is 17 amino acids. The ends lost 8 bases at V and 0 bases at J; junction bases unmatched: 14. The germline CDR1 and CDR2 sequences are MDHEN and SYDVKM.

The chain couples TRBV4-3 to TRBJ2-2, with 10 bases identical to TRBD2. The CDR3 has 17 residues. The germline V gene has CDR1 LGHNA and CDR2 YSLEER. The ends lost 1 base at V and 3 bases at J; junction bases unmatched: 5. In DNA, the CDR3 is TGCGCCAGCAGCCAAGGCACTAGCGGGATTTACACCGGGGAGCTGTTTTTT. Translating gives CASSQGTSGIYTGELFF.

CDR3 nucleotides: TGTGCCAGCAGCTTATTGCAGGGAAGGGTTGAAGCTTTCTTT. Amino acid sequence: CASSLLQGRVEAFF. The rearrangement joins TRBV7-8 to TRBJ1-1; D might be TRBD1 (5 bases). Germline loops: CDR1 SGHVS, CDR2 FQNEAQ. V shed 2 bases and J shed 7 bases, with 14 bases lying between them. The CDR3 is 14 amino acids.

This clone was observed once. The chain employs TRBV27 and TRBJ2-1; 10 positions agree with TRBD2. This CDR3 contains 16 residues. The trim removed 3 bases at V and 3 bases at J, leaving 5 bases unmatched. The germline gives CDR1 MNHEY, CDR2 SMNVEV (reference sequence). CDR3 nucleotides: TGTGCCAGCAGTTTCACCTCTAGCGGGGGCTACAATGAGCAGTTCTTC. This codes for CASSFTSSGGYNEQFF.

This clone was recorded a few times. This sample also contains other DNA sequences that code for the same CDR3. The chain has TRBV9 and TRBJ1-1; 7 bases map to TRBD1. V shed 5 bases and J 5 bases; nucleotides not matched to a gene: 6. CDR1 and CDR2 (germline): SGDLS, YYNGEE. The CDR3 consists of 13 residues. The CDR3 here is CASSRDRGTEAFF. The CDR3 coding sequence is TGTGCCAGCAGTCGGGACAGAGGGACTGAAGCTTTCTTT. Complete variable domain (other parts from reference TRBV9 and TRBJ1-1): DSGVTQTPKHLITATGQRVTLRCSPRSGDLSVYWYQQSLDQGLQFLIQYYNGEERAKGNILERFSAQQFPDLHSELNLSSLELGDSALYFCASSRDRGTEAFFGQGTRLTVV.

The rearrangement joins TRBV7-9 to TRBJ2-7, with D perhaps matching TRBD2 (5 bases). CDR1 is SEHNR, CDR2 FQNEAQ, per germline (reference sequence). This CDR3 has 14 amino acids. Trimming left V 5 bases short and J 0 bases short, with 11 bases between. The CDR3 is CASSKAVTSYEQYF. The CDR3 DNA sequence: TGTGCCAGCAGCAAAGCGGTGACCTCCTACGAGCAGTACTTC.

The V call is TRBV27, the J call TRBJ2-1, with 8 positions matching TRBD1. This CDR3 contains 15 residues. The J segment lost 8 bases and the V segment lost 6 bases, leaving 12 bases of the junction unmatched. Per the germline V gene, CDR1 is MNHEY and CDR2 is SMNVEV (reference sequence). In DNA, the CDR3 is TGTGCCAGCAGGAACGTCCGGACAGGGAGCGATGAGCAGTTCTTC. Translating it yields CASRNVRTGSDEQFF.

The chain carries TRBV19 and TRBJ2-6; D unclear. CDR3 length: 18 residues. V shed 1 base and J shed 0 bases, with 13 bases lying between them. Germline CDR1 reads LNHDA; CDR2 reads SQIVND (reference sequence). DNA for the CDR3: TGTGCCAGTAGTATAGGGGGTTTTACCCTCTCTGGGGCCAACGTCCTGACTTTC. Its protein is CASSIGGFTLSGANVLTF.

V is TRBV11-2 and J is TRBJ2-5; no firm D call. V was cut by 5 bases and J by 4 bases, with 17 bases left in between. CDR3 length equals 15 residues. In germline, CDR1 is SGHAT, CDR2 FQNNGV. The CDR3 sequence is CASSPYITTGETQYF. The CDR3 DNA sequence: TGTGCCAGCAGCCCTTACATCACGACGGGAGAGACCCAGTACTTC.

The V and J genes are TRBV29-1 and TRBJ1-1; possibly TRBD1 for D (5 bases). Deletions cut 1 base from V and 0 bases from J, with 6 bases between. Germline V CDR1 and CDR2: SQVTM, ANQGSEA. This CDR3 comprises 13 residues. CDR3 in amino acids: CSVEGGVNTEAFF. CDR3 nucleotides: TGCAGCGTTGAAGGGGGGGTGAACACTGAAGCTTTCTTT.

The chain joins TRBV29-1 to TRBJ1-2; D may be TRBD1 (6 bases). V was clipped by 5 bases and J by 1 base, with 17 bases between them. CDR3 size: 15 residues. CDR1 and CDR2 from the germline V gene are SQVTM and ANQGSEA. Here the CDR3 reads CSVLDWQDSNYGYTF. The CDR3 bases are TGCAGCGTTCTCGACTGGCAGGACAGTAACTATGGCTACACCTTC.

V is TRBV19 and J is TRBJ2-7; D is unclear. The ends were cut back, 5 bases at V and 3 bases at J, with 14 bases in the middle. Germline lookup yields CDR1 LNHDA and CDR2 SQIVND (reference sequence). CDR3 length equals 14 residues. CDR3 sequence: CASSVDGDNYEQYF. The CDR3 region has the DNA TGTGCCAGTAGTGTCGATGGGGATAACTACGAGCAGTACTTC. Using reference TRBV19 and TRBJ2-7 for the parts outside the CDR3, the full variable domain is DGGITQSPKYLFRKEGQNVTLSCEQNLNHDAMYWYRQDPGQGLRLIYYSQIVNDFQKGDIAEGYSVSREKKESFPLTVTSAQKNPTAFYLCASSVDGDNYEQYFGPGTRLTVT.

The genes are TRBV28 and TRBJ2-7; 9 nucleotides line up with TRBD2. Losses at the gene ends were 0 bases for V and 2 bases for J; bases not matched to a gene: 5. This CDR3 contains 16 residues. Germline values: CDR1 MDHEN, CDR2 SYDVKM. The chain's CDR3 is CASSLWRGGSAYEQYF. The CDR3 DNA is TGTGCCAGCAGTTTATGGCGGGGGGGCAGCGCCTACGAGCAGTACTTC.

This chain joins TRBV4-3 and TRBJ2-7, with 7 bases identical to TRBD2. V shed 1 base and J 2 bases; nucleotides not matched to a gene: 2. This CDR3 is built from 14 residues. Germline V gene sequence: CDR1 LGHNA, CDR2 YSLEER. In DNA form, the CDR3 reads TGCGCCAGCAGCCAAGCTCGGGAGGCCTACGAGCAGTACTTC. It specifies CASSQAREAYEQYF.

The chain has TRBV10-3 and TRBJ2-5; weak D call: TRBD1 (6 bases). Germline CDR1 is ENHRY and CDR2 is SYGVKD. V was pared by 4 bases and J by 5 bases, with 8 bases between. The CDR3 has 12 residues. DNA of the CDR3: TGTGCCATCAGTGGGGGGCAGGAGACCCAGTACTTC. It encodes CAISGGQETQYF.

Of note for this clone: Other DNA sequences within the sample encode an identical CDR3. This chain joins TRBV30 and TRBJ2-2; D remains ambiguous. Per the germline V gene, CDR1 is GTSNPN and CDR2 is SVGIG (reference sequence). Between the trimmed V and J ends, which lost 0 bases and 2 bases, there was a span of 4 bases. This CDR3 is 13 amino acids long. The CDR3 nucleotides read TGTGCCTGGAGTGTAGGTAACACCGGGGAGCTGTTTTTT. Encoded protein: CAWSVGNTGELFF.

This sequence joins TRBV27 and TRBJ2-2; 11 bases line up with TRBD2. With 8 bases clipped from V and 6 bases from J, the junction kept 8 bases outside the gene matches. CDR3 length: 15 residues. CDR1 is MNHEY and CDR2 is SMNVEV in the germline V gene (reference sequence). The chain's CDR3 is CASGISGRAAGELFF. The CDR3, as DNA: TGTGCCAGCGGGATTAGCGGGAGGGCCGCCGGGGAGCTGTTTTTT.

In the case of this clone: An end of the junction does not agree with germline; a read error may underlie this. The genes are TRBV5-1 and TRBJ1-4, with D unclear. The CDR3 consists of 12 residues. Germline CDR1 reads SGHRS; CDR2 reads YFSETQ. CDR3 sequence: CASSLAGTVNVF. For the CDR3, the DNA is TGCGCCAGCAGCTTGGCGGGCACCGTTAACGTTTTT.